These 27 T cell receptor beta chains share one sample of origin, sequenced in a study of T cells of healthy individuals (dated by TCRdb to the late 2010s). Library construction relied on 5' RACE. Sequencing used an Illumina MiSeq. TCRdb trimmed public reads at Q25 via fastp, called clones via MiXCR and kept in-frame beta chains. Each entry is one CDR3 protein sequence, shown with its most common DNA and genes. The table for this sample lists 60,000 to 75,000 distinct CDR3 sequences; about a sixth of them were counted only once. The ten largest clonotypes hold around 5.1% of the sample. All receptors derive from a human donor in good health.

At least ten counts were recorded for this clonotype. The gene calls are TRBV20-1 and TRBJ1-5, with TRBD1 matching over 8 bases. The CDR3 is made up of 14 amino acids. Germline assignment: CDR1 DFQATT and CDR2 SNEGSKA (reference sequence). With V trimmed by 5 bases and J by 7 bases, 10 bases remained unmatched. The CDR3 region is CSAALDRARQPQHF. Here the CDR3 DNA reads TGCAGTGCTGCACTGGACAGGGCTCGCCAGCCCCAGCATTTT.

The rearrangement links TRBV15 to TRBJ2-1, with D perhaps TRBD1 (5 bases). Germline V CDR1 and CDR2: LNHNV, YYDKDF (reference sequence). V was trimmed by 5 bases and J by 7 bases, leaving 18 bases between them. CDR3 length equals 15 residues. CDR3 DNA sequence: TGTGCCACCAGCTTCTCCCGGCAGGGCCCGAATGAGCAGTTCTTC. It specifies CATSFSRQGPNEQFF.

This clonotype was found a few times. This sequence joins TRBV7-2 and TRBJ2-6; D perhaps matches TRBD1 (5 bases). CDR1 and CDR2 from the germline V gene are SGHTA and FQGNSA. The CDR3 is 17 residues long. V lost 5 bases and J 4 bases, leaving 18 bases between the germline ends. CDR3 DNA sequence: TGTGCCAGCAGCCTCGGTTCCAGGGTCTCCGGGGCCAACGTCCTGACTTTC. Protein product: CASSLGSRVSGANVLTF. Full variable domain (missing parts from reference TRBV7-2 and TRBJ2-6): GAGVSQSPSNKVTEKGKDVELRCDPISGHTALYWYRQSLGQGLEFLIYFQGNSAPDKSGLPSDRFSAERTGGSVSTLTIQRTQQEDSAVYLCASSLGSRVSGANVLTFGAGSRLTVL.

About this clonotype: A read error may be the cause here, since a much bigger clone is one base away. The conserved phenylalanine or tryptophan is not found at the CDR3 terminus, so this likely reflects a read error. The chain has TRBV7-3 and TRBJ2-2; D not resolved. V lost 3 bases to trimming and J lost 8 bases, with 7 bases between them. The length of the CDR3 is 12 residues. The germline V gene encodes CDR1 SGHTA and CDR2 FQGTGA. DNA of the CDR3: TGTGCCAGCAGCTTGAGTATGGGGGAGCTGTTTTCT. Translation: CASSLSMGELFS.

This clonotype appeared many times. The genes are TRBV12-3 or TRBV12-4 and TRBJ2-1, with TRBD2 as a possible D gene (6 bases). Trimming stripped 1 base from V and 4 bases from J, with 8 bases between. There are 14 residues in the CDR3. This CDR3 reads CASSLGGVYNEQFF. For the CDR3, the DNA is TGTGCCAGCAGTTTAGGCGGGGTGTACAATGAGCAGTTCTTC.

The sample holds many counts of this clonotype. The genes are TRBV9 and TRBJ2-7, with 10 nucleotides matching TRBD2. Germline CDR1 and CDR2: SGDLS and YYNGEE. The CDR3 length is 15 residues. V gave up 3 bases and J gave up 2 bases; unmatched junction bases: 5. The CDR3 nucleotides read TGTGCCAGCAGCGAGACCAGCGGGGGGGCCTACGAGCAGTACTTC. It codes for CASSETSGGAYEQYF.

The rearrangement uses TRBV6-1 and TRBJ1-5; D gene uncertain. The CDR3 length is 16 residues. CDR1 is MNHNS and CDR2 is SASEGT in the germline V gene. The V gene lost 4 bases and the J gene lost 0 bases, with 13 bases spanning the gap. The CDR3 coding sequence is TGTGCCAGCAGTGTATTCGAACTGCGTAGCAATCAGCCCCAGCATTTT. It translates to CASSVFELRSNQPQHF.

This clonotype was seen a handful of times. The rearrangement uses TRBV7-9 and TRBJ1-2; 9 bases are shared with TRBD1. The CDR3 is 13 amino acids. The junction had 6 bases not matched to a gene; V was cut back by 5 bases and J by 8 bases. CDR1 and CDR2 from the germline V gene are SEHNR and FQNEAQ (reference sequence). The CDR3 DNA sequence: TGTGCCAGCAGCATACAGGGGGCTCAAGGCTACACCTTC. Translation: CASSIQGAQGYTF.

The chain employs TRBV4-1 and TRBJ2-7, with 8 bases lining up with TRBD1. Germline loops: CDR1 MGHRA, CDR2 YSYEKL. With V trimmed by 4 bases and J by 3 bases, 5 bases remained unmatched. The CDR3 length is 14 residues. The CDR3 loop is CASSRAGGSYEQYF. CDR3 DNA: TGCGCCAGCAGCCGGGCAGGGGGCAGCTACGAGCAGTACTTC.

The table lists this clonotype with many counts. CDR3 amino acids: CASRDGAKSYTF. The CDR3 bases are TGTGCCAGCCGCGACGGGGCGAAGAGCTACACCTTC. The chain employs TRBV19 and TRBJ1-2, with D possibly being TRBD1 (5 bases). V was shortened by 9 bases and J by 9 bases, with 17 bases between the two germline ends. Germline CDR1 reads LNHDA; CDR2 reads SQIVND (reference sequence). This CDR3 contains 12 residues.

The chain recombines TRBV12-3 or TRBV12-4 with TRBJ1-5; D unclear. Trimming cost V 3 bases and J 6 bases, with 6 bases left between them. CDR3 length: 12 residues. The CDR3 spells CASSFRAQPQHF. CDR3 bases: TGTGCCAGCAGTTTTAGGGCTCAGCCCCAGCATTTT.

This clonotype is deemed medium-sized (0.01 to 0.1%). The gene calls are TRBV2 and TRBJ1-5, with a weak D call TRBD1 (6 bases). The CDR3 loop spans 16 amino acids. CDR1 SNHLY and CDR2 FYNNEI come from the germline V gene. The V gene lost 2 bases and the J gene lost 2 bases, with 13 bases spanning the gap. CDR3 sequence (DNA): TGTGCCAGCAGTGAACTGGGGGCAGAGGGCAATCAGCCCCAGCATTTT. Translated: CASSELGAEGNQPQHF.

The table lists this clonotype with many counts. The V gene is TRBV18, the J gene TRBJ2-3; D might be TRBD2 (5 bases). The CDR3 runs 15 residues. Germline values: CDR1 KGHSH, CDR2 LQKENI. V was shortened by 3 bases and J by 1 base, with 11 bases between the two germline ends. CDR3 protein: CASSPRMRGTDTQYF. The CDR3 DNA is TGTGCCAGCTCACCCAGAATGCGGGGCACAGATACGCAGTATTTT.

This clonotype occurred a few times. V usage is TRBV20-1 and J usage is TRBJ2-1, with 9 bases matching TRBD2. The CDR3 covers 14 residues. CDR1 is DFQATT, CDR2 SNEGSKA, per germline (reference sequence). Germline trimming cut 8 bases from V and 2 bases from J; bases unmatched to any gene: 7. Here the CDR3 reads CSPRASGTYNEQFF. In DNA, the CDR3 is TGCAGTCCCCGGGCTAGCGGGACCTACAATGAGCAGTTCTTC.

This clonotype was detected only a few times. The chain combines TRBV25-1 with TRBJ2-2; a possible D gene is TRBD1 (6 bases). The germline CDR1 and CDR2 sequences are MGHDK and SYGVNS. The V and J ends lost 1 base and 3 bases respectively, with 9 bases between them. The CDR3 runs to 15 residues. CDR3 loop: CASSESRQDTGELFF. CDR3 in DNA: TGTGCCAGCAGTGAATCTCGACAGGACACCGGGGAGCTGTTTTTT.

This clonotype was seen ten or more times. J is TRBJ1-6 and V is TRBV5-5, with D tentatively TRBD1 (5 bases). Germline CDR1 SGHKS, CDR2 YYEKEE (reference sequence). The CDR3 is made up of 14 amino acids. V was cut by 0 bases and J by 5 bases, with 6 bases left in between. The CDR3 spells CASSLAGNNSPLHF. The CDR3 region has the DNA TGTGCCAGCAGCTTGGCAGGGAATAATTCACCCCTCCACTTT. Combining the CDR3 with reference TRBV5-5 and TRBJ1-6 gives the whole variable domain DAGVTQSPTHLIKTRGQQVTLRCSPISGHKSVSWYQQVLGQGPQFIFQYYEKEERGRGNFPDRFSARQFPNYSSELNVNALLLGDSALYLCASSLAGNNSPLHFGNGTRLTVT.

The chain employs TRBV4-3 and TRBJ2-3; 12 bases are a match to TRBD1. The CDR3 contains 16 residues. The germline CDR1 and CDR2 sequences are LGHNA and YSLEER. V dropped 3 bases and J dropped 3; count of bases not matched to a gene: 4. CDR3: CASSQRDRGLTDTQYF. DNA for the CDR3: TGCGCCAGCAGCCAGCGGGACAGGGGGCTAACAGATACGCAGTATTTT.

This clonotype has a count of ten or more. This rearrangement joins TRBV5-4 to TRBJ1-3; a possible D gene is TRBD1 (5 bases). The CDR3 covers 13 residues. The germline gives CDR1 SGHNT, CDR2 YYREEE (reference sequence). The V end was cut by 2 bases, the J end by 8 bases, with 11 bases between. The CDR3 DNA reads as TGTGCCAGCAGCTTACCTGGGGGATACACCATATATTTT. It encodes CASSLPGGYTIYF.

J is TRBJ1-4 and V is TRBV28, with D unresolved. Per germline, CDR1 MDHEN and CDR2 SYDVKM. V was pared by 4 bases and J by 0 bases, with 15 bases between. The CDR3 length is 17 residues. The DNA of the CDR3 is TGTGCCAGCAGTTCATTCACCGACGAGACAACTAATGAAAAACTGTTTTTT. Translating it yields CASSSFTDETTNEKLFF.

For the CDR3, the DNA is TGTGCCAGCAGCCGGGCTACCGAGCAGTACTTC. This sequence encodes CASSRATEQYF. The V and J genes are TRBV3-1 and TRBJ2-7; D uncertain. The germline gives CDR1 LGHDT, CDR2 YNNKEL (reference sequence). Trimming shortened V by 4 bases and J by 6 bases, and 7 bases separated the two germline ends. The CDR3 contains 11 residues.

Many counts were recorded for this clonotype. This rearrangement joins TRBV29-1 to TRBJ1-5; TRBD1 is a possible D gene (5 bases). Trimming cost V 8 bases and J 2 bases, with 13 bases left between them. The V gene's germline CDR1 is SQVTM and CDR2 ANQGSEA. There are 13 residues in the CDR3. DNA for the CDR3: TGCAGCTCACCCGTCAGGGGCAATCAGCCCCAGCATTTT. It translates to CSSPVRGNQPQHF.

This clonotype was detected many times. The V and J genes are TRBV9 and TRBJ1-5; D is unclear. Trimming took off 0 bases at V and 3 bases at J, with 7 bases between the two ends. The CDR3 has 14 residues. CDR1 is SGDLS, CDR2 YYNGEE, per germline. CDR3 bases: TGTGCCAGCAGCGTAGAGGGCGACAATCAGCCCCAGCATTTT. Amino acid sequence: CASSVEGDNQPQHF.

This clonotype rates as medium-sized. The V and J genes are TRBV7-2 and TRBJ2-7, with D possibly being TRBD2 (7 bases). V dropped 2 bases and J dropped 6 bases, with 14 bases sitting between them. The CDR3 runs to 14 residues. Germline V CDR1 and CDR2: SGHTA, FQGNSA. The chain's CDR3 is CASSLMRGGAEQYF. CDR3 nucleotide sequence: TGTGCCAGCAGCTTAATGCGCGGGGGCGCCGAGCAGTACTTC.

Written as DNA, the CDR3 is TGCGCCAGCAGCCAGGTCCCTAGCGGGGGGGCAGATACGCAGTATTTT. Translation gives CASSQVPSGGADTQYF. The chain uses TRBV4-1 and TRBJ2-3; 12 bases fit TRBD2. V was pared by 3 bases and J by 4 bases, with 5 bases of the junction left unmatched. The CDR3 contains 16 residues. CDR1 is MGHRA and CDR2 is YSYEKL in the germline V gene.

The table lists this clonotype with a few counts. The CDR3 region is CASSLEGFRETQYF. The DNA for the CDR3 is TGCGCCAGCAGCTTGGAAGGGTTCCGAGAGACCCAGTACTTC. J is TRBJ2-5 and V is TRBV5-1; D gene uncertain. CDR1 is SGHRS and CDR2 is YFSETQ in the germline V gene. Trimming stripped 0 bases from V and 4 bases from J, with 10 bases between. The CDR3 is made up of 14 amino acids.

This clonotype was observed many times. The CDR3 loop is CASSLDRGTEAFF. In DNA, the CDR3 is TGTGCCAGCAGTTTGGACAGGGGCACTGAAGCTTTCTTT. The rearrangement uses TRBV27 and TRBJ1-1, with 9 bases lining up with TRBD1. V lost 3 bases, J lost 4 bases, and 0 bases stayed unmatched. CDR1 is MNHEY, CDR2 SMNVEV, per germline (reference sequence). The CDR3 runs 13 residues.

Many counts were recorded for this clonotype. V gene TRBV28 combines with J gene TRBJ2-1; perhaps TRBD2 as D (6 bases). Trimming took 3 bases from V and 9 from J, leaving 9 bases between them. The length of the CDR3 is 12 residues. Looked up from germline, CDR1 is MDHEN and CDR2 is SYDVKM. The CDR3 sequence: CASSFIGGEQFF. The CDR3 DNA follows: TGTGCCAGCAGTTTTATCGGGGGTGAGCAGTTCTTC.